The present T cell receptor beta chain was sequenced within a study of T cells in Graves' hyperthyroidism and ophthalmopathy. Trimming took 4 bases from V and 2 from J, leaving 8 bases between them. The CDR3 runs to 12 residues. Germline values: CDR1 SQVTM, CDR2 ANQGSEA. TCR beta CDR3 regions were amplified from RNA transcripts. A first-round RT-PCR of the TCR CDR3 used the HTBI primer set. MiXCR, run by TCRdb on the multiplex PCR reads, gives a single entry per CDR3 protein. The sample comprises about 290,000 distinct CDR3 sequences, about 13% of which are singletons, and 7% to 9.5% rests with the top ten.

The sequenced sample was blood. The chain uses TRBV29-1 and TRBJ1-1; D perhaps matches TRBD1 (5 bases). The TCR was taken from a woman aged 40 to 50 with Graves' hyperthyroidism. The CDR3 sequence: CSVGGLNTEAFF. CDR3 nucleotide sequence: TGCAGCGTTGGGGGACTTAACACTGAAGCTTTCTTT.